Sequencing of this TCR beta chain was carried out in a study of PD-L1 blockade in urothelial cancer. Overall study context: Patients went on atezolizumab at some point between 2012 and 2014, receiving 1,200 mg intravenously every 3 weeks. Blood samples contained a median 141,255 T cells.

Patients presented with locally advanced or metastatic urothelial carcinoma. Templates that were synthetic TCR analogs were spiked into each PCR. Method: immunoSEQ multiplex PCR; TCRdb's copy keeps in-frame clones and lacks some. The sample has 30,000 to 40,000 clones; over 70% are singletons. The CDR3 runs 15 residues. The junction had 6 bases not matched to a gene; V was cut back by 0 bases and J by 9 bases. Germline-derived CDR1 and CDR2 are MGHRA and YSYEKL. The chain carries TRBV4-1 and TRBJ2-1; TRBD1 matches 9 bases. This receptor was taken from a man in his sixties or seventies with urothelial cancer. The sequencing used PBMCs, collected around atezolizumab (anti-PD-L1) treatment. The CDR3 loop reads CASSQDHRTGVEQFF. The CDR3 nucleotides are TGCGCCAGCAGCCAAGATCACCGGACAGGGGTTGAGCAGTTCTTC.